The 7 T cell receptor beta chains below were found in one sample sequenced in a study of T-cell reconstitution after alpha-beta-depleted transplantation in children. Using unique molecular identifiers, the investigators prepared the TCRbeta library. TCRdb analysed the PCR reads with MiXCR anew, one entry per CDR3 protein. The sample includes roughly 350,000 distinct CDR3 sequences, 15% to 20% of them seen just once. The sample consisted of PBMCs, mostly from graft donor cells, taken 360 days after TCRalphabeta/CD19-depleted stem cell transplant. The receptors were gathered from a male patient under 10 years old who had a stem cell transplant for acute lymphoblastic leukemia, so the T cells may come from the graft donor.

The V gene is TRBV2, the J gene TRBJ2-1; 8 positions match TRBD1. The CDR3 totals 16 residues. CDR1 and CDR2 from the germline V gene are SNHLY and FYNNEI. V was clipped by 4 bases and J by 10 bases; unmatched bases: 15. Written as DNA, the CDR3 is TGTGCCAGCAGTGTTCTTTCCGGGACAGGCGACCGAGAGCAGTTCTTC. Encoded protein: CASSVLSGTGDREQFF.

The V gene is TRBV6-2 or TRBV6-3, the J gene TRBJ2-1; 9 bases are shared with TRBD2. This CDR3 spans 14 amino acids. Germline V gene sequence: CDR1 MNHEY, CDR2 SVGEGT. With V trimmed by 6 bases and J by 5 bases, 5 bases remained unmatched. The DNA of the CDR3 is TGTGCCAGCAGGAGGACTAGCGCCCACAATGAGCAGTTCTTC. It is translated as CASRRTSAHNEQFF.

This rearrangement joins TRBV5-6 to TRBJ2-1; 8 nucleotides line up with TRBD2. This CDR3 comprises 18 residues. The V gene end was trimmed by 0 bases and the J gene end by 0 bases; junction bases not matched to a gene: 8. Germline CDR1 reads SGHDT; CDR2 reads YYEEEE. CDR3 sequence: CASSLAGTRGSSYNEQFF. In DNA, the CDR3 is TGTGCCAGCAGCTTGGCCGGGACTAGGGGAAGCTCCTACAATGAGCAGTTCTTC.

This clonotype has more than one count but fewer than ten. CDR3 in amino acids: CASSWYQQETQYF. The CDR3 bases are TGTGCCAGCAGTTGGTATCAACAAGAGACCCAGTACTTC. The chain combines TRBV6-2 or TRBV6-3 with TRBJ2-5; no reliable D call. CDR3 size: 13 residues. Germline values: CDR1 MNHEY, CDR2 SVGEGT. V was trimmed by 4 bases and J by 2 bases, leaving 8 bases between them.

This clonotype was detected many times. The CDR3 here is CASSLWTGWNTEAFF. The CDR3, as DNA: TGTGCCAGCAGTTTGTGGACAGGGTGGAACACTGAAGCTTTCTTT. V is TRBV28 and J is TRBJ1-1; 8 nucleotides match TRBD1. From germline, CDR1 is MDHEN and CDR2 SYDVKM. The CDR3 loop spans 15 amino acids. Germline trimming cut 3 bases from V and 1 base from J; bases unmatched to any gene: 4. Together with reference TRBV28 and TRBJ1-1, the CDR3 gives the full variable domain: DVKVTQSSRYLVKRTGEKVFLECVQDMDHENMFWYRQDPGLGLRLIYFSYDVKMKEKGDIPEGYSVSREKKERFSLILESASTNQTSMYLCASSLWTGWNTEAFFGQGTRLTVV.

This clonotype was found a few times. The V call is TRBV28, the J call TRBJ1-4; TRBD1 is a possible D gene (5 bases). Trimming pared 5 bases from V and 5 bases from J, leaving 12 bases between. The length of the CDR3 is 14 residues. CDR1 and CDR2 (germline): MDHEN, SYDVKM. CDR3 nucleotide sequence: TGTGCCAGCAGTCGGGCAAACAGGAATGAAAAACTGTTTTTT. It codes for CASSRANRNEKLFF.

This clonotype has ten or more counts. This chain connects TRBV7-9 to TRBJ2-5, with a weak D call TRBD1 (5 bases). CDR1 and CDR2 (germline): SEHNR, FQNEAQ (reference sequence). The V end lost 0 bases, the J end lost 2 bases, and 13 bases lay between the germline ends. This CDR3 spans 16 amino acids. The CDR3 protein is CASSLALGRAQETQYF. Written as DNA, the CDR3 is TGTGCCAGCAGCTTAGCGCTCGGCAGGGCGCAAGAGACCCAGTACTTC.